This TCR beta chain was identified in a study of cytomegalovirus exposure and HLA in healthy donors. V lost 0 bases, J lost 1 base, and 6 bases lay in between. Germline CDR1 and CDR2: GTSNPN and SVGIG (reference sequence). This CDR3 contains 13 residues. In this sample, this clone turned up a few times. It was with 60 Vbeta and 13 Jbeta primers that the PCR ran. Clones were sequenced by immunoSEQ multiplex PCR, and TCRdb holds only the in-frame ones, with some missing. This table holds approximately 88,000 clones, 60% to 85% found once. The sequence derives from a man aged 50 to 59 in good health and CMV-seropositive. Material for sequencing was PBMCs. The rearrangement joins TRBV30 to TRBJ2-5, with TRBD1 as a possible D gene (5 bases). The DNA of the CDR3 is TGTGCCTGGAGTGTACAGGCCCAAGAGACCCAGTACTTC. Protein: CAWSVQAQETQYF.